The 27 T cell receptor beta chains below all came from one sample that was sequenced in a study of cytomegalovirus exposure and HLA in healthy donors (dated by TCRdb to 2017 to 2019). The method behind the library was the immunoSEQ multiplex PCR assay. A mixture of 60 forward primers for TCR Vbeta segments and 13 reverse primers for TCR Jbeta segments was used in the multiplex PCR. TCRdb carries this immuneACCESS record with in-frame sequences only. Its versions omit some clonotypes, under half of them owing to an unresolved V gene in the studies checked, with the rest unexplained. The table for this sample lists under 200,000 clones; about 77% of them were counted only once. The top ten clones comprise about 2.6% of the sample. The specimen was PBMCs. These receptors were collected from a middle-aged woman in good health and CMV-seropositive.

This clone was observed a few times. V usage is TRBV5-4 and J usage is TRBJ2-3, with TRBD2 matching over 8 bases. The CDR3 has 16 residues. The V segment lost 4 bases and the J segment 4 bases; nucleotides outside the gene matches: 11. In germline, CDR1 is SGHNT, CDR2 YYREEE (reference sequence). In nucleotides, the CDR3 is TGTGCCAGCAGCCAAGATGGTGCTAGCGGGCCAGATACGCAGTATTTT. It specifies CASSQDGASGPDTQYF.

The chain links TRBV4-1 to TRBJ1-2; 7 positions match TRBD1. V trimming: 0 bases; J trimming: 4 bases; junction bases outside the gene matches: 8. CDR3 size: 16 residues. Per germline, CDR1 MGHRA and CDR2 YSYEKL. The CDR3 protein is CASSQELGQFVYGYTF. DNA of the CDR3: TGCGCCAGCAGCCAAGAATTGGGACAGTTTGTCTATGGCTACACCTTC.

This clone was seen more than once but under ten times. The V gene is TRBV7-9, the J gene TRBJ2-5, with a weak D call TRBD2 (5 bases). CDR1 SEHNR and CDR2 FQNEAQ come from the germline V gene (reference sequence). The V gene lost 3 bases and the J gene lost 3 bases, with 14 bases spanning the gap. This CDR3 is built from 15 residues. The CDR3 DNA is TGTGCCAGCAGCTTGAGAGAGGGCGTAAAAGAGACCCAGTACTTC. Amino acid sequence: CASSLREGVKETQYF. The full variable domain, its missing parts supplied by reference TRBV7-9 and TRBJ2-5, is DTGVSQNPRHKITKRGQNVTFRCDPISEHNRLYWYRQTLGQGPEFLTYFQNEAQLEKSRLLSDRFSAERPKGSFSTLEIQRTEQGDSAMYLCASSLREGVKETQYFGPGTRLLVL.

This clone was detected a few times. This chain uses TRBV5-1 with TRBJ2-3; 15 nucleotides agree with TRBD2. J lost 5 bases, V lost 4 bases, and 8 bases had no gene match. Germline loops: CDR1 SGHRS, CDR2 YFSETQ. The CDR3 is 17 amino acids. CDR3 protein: CASSLGTSGGPQDTQYF. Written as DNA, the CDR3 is TGCGCCAGCAGCCTGGGGACTAGCGGGGGGCCACAAGATACGCAGTATTTT.

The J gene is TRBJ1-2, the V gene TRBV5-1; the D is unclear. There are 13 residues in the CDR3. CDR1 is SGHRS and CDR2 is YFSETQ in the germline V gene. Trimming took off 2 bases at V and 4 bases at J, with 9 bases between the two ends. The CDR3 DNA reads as TGCGCCAGCAGCTTCAGTTCCGTCTATGGCTACACCTTC. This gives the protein CASSFSSVYGYTF.

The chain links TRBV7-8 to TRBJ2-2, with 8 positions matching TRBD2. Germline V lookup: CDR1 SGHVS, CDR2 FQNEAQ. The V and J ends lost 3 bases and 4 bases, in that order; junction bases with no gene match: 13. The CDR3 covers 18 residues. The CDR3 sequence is CASSFRGAGLAGTGELFF. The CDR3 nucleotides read TGTGCCAGCAGCTTCCGGGGGGCTGGACTAGCCGGCACCGGGGAGCTGTTTTTT. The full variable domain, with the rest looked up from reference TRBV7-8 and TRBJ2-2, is GAGVSQSPRYKVAKRGQDVALRCDPISGHVSLFWYQQALGQGPEFLTYFQNEAQLDKSGLPSDRFFAERPEGSVSTLKIQRTQQEDSAVYLCASSFRGAGLAGTGELFFGEGSRLTVL.

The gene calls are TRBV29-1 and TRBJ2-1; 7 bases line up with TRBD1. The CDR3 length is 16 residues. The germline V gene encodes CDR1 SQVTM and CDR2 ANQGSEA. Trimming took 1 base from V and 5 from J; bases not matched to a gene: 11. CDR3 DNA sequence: TGCAGCGTTGAAGGGGGCTACAAGGGACAGAACAATGAGCAGTTCTTC. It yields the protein CSVEGGYKGQNNEQFF.

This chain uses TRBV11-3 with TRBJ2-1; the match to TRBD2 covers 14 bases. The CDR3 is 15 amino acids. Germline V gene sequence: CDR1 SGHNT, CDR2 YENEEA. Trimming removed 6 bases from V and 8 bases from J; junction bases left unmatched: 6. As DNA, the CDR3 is TGTGCCAGCAGGACCGGGACTAGCGGGAGAGATGAGCAGTTCTTC. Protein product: CASRTGTSGRDEQFF.

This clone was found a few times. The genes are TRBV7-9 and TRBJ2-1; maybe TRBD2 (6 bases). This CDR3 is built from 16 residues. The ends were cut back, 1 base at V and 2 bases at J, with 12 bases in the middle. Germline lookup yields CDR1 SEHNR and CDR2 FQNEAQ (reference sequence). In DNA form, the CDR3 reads TGTGCCAGCAGCTTAGAGTCGGGGGTCGCCTACAATGAGCAGTTCTTC. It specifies CASSLESGVAYNEQFF.

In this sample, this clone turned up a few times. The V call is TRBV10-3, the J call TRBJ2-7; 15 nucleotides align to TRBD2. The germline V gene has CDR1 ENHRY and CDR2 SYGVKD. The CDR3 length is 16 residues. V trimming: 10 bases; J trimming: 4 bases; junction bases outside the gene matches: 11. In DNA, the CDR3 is TGTGCCACCCGACCCGGACTAGCGGGAGGGTCGTACGAGCAGTACTTC. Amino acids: CATRPGLAGGSYEQYF.

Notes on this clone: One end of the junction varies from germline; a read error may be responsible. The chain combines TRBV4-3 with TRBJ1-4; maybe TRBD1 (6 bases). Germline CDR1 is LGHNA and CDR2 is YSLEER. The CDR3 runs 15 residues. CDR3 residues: CAGRQTGTGDEKLFF. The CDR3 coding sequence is TGCGCCGGCAGACAGACAGGAACAGGTGATGAAAAACTGTTTTTT.

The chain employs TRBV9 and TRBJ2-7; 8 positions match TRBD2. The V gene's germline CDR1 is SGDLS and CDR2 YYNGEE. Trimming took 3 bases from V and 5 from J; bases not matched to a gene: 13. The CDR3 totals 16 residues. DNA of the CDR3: TGTGCCAGCAGCGCTGGAAGCGGGGGAGGGTGGAACGAGCAGTACTTC. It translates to CASSAGSGGGWNEQYF.

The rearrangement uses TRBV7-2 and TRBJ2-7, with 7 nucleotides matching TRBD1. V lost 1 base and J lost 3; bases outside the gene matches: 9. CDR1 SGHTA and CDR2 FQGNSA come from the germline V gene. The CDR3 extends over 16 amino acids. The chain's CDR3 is CASSLERAAGGYEQYF. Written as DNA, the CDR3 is TGTGCCAGCAGCTTAGAAAGGGCGGCAGGGGGCTACGAGCAGTACTTC.

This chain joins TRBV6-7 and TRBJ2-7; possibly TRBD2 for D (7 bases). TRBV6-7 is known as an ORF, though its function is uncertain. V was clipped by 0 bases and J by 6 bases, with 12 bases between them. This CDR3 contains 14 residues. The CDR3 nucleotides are TGTGCCAGCAGTTACTCGGGGGGCGGGGGCGAGCAGTACTTC. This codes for CASSYSGGGGEQYF.

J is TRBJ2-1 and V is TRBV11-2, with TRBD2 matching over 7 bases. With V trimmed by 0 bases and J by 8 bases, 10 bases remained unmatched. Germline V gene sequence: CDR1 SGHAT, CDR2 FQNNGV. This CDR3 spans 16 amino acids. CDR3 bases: TGTGCCAGCAGCTTAGATCTGGGCGGGAGTATATATGAGCAGTTCTTC. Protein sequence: CASSLDLGGSIYEQFF.

The CDR3 reads CASSLEAGDQYEQYF. CDR3 in DNA: TGTGCCAGCAGCTTAGAGGCAGGGGACCAATACGAGCAGTACTTC. The chain joins TRBV7-2 to TRBJ2-7, with a weak D call TRBD1 (6 bases). The CDR3 contains 15 residues. Between the trimmed V and J ends, which lost 1 base and 4 bases, there was a span of 14 bases. Germline V CDR1 and CDR2: SGHTA, FQGNSA. Based on the CDR3 plus reference TRBV7-2 and TRBJ2-7, the full variable domain is GAGVSQSPSNKVTEKGKDVELRCDPISGHTALYWYRQSLGQGLEFLIYFQGNSAPDKSGLPSDRFSAERTGGSVSTLTIQRTQQEDSAVYLCASSLEAGDQYEQYFGPGTRLTVT.

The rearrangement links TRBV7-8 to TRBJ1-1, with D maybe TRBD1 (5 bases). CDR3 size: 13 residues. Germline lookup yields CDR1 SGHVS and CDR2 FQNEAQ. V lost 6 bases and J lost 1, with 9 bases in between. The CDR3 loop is CASRRQPNTEAFF. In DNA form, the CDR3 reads TGTGCCAGCAGGAGACAGCCGAACACTGAAGCTTTCTTT.

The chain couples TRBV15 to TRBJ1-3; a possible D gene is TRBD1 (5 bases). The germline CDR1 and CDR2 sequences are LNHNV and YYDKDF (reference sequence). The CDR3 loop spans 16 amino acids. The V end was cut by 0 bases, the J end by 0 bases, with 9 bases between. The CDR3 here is CATSRDKTASGNTIYF. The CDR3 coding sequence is TGTGCCACCAGCAGAGATAAGACAGCCTCTGGAAACACCATATATTTT. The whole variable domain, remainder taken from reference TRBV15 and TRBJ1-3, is DAMVIQNPRYQVTQFGKPVTLSCSQTLNHNVMYWYQQKSSQAPKLLFHYYDKDFNNEADTPDNFQSRRPNTSFCFLDIRSPGLGDTAMYLCATSRDKTASGNTIYFGEGSWLTVV.

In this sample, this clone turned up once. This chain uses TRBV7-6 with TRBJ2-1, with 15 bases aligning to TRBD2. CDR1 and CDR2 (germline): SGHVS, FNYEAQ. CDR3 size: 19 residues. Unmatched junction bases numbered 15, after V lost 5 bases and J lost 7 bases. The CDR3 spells CASSPLGLAGGGGGNEQFF. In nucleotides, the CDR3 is TGTGCCAGCAGCCCCTTGGGACTAGCGGGGGGAGGTGGTGGGAATGAGCAGTTCTTC.

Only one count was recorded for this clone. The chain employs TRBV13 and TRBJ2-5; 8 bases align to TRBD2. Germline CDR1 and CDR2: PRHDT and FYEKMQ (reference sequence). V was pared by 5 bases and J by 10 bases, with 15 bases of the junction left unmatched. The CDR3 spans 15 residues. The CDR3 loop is CASSPGGGPGVNQYF. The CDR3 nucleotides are TGTGCCAGCAGCCCCGGGGGGGGACCTGGGGTGAACCAGTACTTC.

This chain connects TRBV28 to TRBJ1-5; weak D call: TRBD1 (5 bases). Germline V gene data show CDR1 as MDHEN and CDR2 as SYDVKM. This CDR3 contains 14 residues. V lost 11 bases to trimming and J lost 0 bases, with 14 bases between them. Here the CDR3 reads CAGLGGGSNQPQHF. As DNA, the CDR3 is TGTGCCGGTCTCGGGGGGGGTAGCAATCAGCCCCAGCATTTT.

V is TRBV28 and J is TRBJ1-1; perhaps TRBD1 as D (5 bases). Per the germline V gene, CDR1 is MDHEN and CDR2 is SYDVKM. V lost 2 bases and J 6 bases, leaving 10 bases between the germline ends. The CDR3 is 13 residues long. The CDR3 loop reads CASSLVQGAEAFF. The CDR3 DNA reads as TGTGCCAGCAGTTTAGTTCAAGGGGCTGAAGCTTTCTTT.

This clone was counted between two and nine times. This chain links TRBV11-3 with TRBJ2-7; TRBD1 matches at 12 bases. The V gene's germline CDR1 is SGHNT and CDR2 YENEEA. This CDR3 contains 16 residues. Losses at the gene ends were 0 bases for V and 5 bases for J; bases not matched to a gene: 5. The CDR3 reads CASSLDGTGGWNEQYF. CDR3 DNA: TGTGCCAGCAGCTTAGACGGGACAGGGGGCTGGAACGAGCAGTACTTC.

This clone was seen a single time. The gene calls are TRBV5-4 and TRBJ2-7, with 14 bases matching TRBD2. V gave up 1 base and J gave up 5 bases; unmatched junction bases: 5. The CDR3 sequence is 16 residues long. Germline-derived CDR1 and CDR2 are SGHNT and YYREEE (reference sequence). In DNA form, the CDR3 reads TGTGCCAGCAGCTTGAGGACTAGCGGGGGGAAAAACGAGCAGTACTTC. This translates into CASSLRTSGGKNEQYF.

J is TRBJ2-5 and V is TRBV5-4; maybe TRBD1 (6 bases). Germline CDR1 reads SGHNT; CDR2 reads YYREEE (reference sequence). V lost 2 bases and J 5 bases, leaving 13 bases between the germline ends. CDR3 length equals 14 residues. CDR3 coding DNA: TGTGCCAGCAGCTTACAGGGTGGGGTGGAGACCCAGTACTTC. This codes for CASSLQGGVETQYF.

This chain's CDR3 is CASSGTLAGGADTQYF. DNA of the CDR3: TGCGCCAGCAGTGGGACCTTAGCGGGGGGAGCGGATACGCAGTATTTT. The gene calls are TRBV10-1 and TRBJ2-3, with 10 bases that match TRBD2. The CDR3 consists of 16 residues. Germline CDR1 WNHNN, CDR2 SYGVQD (reference sequence). The ends lost 4 bases at V and 6 bases at J; junction bases unmatched: 10.

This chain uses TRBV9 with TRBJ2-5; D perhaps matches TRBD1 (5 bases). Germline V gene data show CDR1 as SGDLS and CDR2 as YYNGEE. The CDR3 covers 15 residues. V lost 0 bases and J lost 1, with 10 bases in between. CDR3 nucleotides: TGTGCCAGCAGCGTAGCGGCAGGGCGCCAAGAGACCCAGTACTTC. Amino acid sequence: CASSVAAGRQETQYF.